The 4 T cell receptor beta chains given below trace back to one sample, sequenced in a study of T cell changes during pregnancy in multiple sclerosis. Clones were read by immunoSEQ multiplex PCR, and TCRdb kept only the in-frame ones, dropping some. Of some 47,000 clones in the sample, around 89% were seen once. Sequencing was performed on CD8+ T cells from peripheral blood mononuclear cells, taken in the second trimester of pregnancy. The receptors here all came from a female donor with multiple sclerosis, enrolled in a pregnancy study.

The CDR3 DNA reads as TGCAGCGTTGCGCCAAGAACTCAAGAGACCCAGTACTTC. The encoded protein is CSVAPRTQETQYF. The V and J genes are TRBV29-1 and TRBJ2-5; D gene unclear. The V gene's germline CDR1 is SQVTM and CDR2 ANQGSEA. There are 13 residues in the CDR3. Trimming took 4 bases from V and 2 from J, leaving 11 bases between them.

This chain uses TRBV29-1 with TRBJ1-2, with 10 bases lining up with TRBD1. There are 12 residues in the CDR3. Losses at the gene ends were 7 bases for V and 12 bases for J; bases not matched to a gene: 11. Germline assignment: CDR1 SQVTM and CDR2 ANQGSEA. CDR3 sequence reads: CSATPGQGLDTF. In nucleotides, the CDR3 is TGCAGCGCCACTCCGGGACAGGGGTTAGACACCTTC.

CDR3 nucleotides: TGCAGCGTTCGGGATCCGGGCATGGGAGATACGCAGTATTTT. It is translated as CSVRDPGMGDTQYF. This rearrangement joins TRBV29-1 to TRBJ2-3; weak D call: TRBD2 (5 bases). The CDR3 is 14 residues long. V was shortened by 5 bases and J by 5 bases, with 17 bases between the two germline ends. Germline loops: CDR1 SQVTM, CDR2 ANQGSEA.

The rearrangement uses TRBV29-1 and TRBJ1-2, with TRBD1 matching 10 bases. CDR1 and CDR2 from the germline V gene are SQVTM and ANQGSEA. The junction had 3 bases not matched to a gene; V was cut back by 8 bases and J by 6 bases. The CDR3 runs 11 residues. The DNA of the CDR3 is TGCAGCTCCGGGACAGGGGATGGCTACACCTTC. Residues: CSSGTGDGYTF.